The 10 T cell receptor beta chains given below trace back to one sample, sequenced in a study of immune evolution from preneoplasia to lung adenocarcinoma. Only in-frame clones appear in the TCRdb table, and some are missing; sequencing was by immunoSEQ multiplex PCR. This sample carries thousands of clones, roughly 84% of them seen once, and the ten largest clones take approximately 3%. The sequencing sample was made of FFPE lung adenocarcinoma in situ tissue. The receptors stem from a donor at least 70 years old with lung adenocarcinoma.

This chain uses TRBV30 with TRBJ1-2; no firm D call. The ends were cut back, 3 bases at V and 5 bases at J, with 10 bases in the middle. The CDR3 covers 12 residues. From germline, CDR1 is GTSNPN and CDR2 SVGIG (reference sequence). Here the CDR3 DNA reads TGTGCCTGGAGCGAGCGCCCATATGGCTACACCTTC. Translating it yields CAWSERPYGYTF.

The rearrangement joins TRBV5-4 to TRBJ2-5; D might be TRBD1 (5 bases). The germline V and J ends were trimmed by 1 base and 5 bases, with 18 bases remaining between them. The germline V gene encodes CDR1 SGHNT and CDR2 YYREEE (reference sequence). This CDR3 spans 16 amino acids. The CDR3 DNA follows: TGTGCCAGCAGCTTGCCCGGCAGGGCGACATTCGAGACCCAGTACTTC. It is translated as CASSLPGRATFETQYF.

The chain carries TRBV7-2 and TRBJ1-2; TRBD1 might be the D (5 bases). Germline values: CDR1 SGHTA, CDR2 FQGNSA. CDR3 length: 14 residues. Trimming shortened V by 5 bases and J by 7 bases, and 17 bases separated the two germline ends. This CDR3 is CASSPGKGMGGYTF. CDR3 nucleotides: TGTGCCAGCAGCCCCGGAAAGGGGATGGGTGGCTACACCTTC.

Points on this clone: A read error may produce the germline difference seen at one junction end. The CDR3: CSARDYHEQFF. The CDR3 coding sequence is TGCAGTGCTCGGGACTACCATGAGCAGTTCTTC. The chain uses TRBV20-1 and TRBJ2-1, with 7 bases identical to TRBD2. Per the germline V gene, CDR1 is DFQATT and CDR2 is SNEGSKA (reference sequence). This CDR3 has 11 amino acids.

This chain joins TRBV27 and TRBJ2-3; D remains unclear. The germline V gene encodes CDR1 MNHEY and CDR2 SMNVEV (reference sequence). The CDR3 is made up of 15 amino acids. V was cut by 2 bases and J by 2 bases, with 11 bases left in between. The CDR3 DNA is TGTGCCAGCAGTTTAGCACGGCCTGACACAGATACGCAGTATTTT. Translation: CASSLARPDTDTQYF.

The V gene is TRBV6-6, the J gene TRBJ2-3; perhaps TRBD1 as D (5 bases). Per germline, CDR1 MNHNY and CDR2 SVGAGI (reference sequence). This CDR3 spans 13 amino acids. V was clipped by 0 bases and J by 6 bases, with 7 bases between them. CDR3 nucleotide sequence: TGTGCCAGCAGTTACTCGTCAGGGGATACGCAGTATTTT. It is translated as CASSYSSGDTQYF.

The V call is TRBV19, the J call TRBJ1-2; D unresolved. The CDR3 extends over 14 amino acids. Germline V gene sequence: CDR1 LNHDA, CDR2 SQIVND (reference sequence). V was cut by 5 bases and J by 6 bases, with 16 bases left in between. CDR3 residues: CASSSRTLIHGYTF. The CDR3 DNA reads TGTGCCAGTAGTTCACGGACCTTGATACATGGCTACACCTTC.

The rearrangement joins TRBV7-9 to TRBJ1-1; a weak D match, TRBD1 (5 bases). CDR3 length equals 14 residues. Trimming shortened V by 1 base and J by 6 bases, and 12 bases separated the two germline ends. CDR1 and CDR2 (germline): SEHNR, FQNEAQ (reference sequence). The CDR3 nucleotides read TGTGCCAGCAGCTTAGAAGGGGTGCGGGCTGAAGCTTTCTTT. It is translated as CASSLEGVRAEAFF. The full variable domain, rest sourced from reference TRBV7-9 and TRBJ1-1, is DTGVSQNPRHKITKRGQNVTFRCDPISEHNRLYWYRQTLGQGPEFLTYFQNEAQLEKSRLLSDRFSAERPKGSFSTLEIQRTEQGDSAMYLCASSLEGVRAEAFFGQGTRLTVV.

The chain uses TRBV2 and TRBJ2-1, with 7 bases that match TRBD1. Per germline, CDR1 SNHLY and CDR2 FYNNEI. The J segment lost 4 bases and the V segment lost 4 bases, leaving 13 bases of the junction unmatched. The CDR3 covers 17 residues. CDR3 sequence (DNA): TGTGCCAGCAGTGGGGGCGCGAGGGGGCGTTTGTACAATGAGCAGTTCTTC. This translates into CASSGGARGRLYNEQFF.

The CDR3 nucleotides are TGTGCCAGTAGAAGAACCTATGGCTACACCTTC. It encodes CASRRTYGYTF. The chain uses TRBV19 and TRBJ1-2; D remains unclear. This CDR3 spans 11 amino acids. Germline lookup yields CDR1 LNHDA and CDR2 SQIVND (reference sequence). Trimming left V 6 bases short and J 4 bases short, with 6 bases between.